What follows are 25 T cell receptor beta chains derived from one specimen sequenced in a study of cytomegalovirus exposure and HLA in healthy donors. It was with 60 Vbeta and 13 Jbeta primers that the PCR ran. Assay used: immunoSEQ multiplex PCR; TCRdb lists only in-frame clones, some missing. Found here are around 150,000 clones, 76% of them singletons; the top ten hold approximately 1.8%. Sequencing was carried out using PBMCs. Receptors originate from a female donor in good health and CMV-seropositive.

This chain connects TRBV29-1 to TRBJ1-4; the D gene is possibly TRBD1 (6 bases). Trimming left V 5 bases short and J 6 bases short, with 10 bases between. The CDR3 sequence is 12 residues long. From germline, CDR1 is SQVTM and CDR2 ANQGSEA. In DNA, the CDR3 is TGCAGCGTTCAGGGGAAGGATGAAAAACTGTTTTTT. Residues: CSVQGKDEKLFF.

The J gene is TRBJ2-1, the V gene TRBV6-1; a weak D match, TRBD1 (6 bases). V gave up 6 bases and J gave up 5 bases, with 11 bases separating them. This CDR3 is built from 13 residues. The germline CDR1 and CDR2 sequences are MNHNS and SASEGT. Here the CDR3 reads CASSRYRDNEQFF. The CDR3 coding sequence is TGTGCCAGCAGCCGTTACAGGGACAATGAGCAGTTCTTC.

The chain has TRBV28 and TRBJ1-1; possibly TRBD1 for D (6 bases). CDR1 is MDHEN and CDR2 is SYDVKM in the germline V gene. There are 14 residues in the CDR3. The V gene lost 7 bases and the J gene lost 3 bases, with 15 bases spanning the gap. Here the CDR3 DNA reads TGTGCCAGCATTTCTGACCCAGGGGACACTGAAGCTTTCTTT. Its translation: CASISDPGDTEAFF.

J is TRBJ1-4 and V is TRBV18; weak D call: TRBD1 (5 bases). Germline CDR1 and CDR2: KGHSH and LQKENI. With 2 bases removed from V and 0 bases from J, the gap between germline ends came to 13 bases. The CDR3 runs 17 residues. CDR3 in amino acids: CASSPKGQLATNEKLFF. In DNA form, the CDR3 reads TGTGCCAGCTCACCAAAAGGACAACTTGCAACTAATGAAAAACTGTTTTTT. Supplemented by reference TRBV18 and TRBJ1-4, the full variable domain reads NAGVMQNPRHLVRRRGQEARLRCSPMKGHSHVYWYRQLPEEGLKFMVYLQKENIIDESGMPKERFSAEFPKEGPSILRIQQVVRGDSAAYFCASSPKGQLATNEKLFFGSGTQLSVL.

As DNA, the CDR3 is TGTGCCAGCAGCCTGGACAGCGCCCGCTCCTACGAGCAGTACTTC. This translates into CASSLDSARSYEQYF. The chain carries TRBV14 and TRBJ2-7; a possible D gene is TRBD1 (6 bases). The CDR3 is 15 amino acids. Per the germline V gene, CDR1 is SGHDN and CDR2 is FVKESK. V dropped 4 bases and J dropped 0 bases, with 13 bases sitting between them.

V gene TRBV14 combines with J gene TRBJ2-4; no clear D. Per germline, CDR1 SGHDN and CDR2 FVKESK. The CDR3 contains 13 residues. Trimming left V 0 bases short and J 7 bases short, with 7 bases between. CDR3 protein: CASSQDHGNIQYF. The CDR3 coding sequence is TGTGCCAGCAGCCAAGACCACGGTAACATTCAGTACTTC.

The chain combines TRBV19 with TRBJ2-5, with TRBD2 matching 9 bases. CDR3 size: 17 residues. Germline V gene lookup returns CDR1 LNHDA and CDR2 SQIVND (reference sequence). The ends lost 5 bases at V and 1 base at J; junction bases unmatched: 11. The CDR3 DNA is TGTGCCAGTAGTTCCACCCCCAGCGGGGGGCCCCAAGAGACCCAGTACTTC. It yields the protein CASSSTPSGGPQETQYF. The full variable domain, with the rest looked up from reference TRBV19 and TRBJ2-5, is DGGITQSPKYLFRKEGQNVTLSCEQNLNHDAMYWYRQDPGQGLRLIYYSQIVNDFQKGDIAEGYSVSREKKESFPLTVTSAQKNPTAFYLCASSSTPSGGPQETQYFGPGTRLLVL.

This clone has just one count. The chain recombines TRBV6-4 with TRBJ2-3; TRBD2 agrees at 12 bases. The junction had 3 bases not matched to a gene; V was cut back by 5 bases and J by 0 bases. Germline loops: CDR1 MRHNA, CDR2 SNTAGT. The CDR3 contains 16 residues. The CDR3 is CASSPGLAGSTDTQYF. CDR3 nucleotides: TGTGCCAGCAGTCCAGGACTAGCGGGAAGCACAGATACGCAGTATTTT.

This clone was counted once. The chain couples TRBV28 to TRBJ1-5, with D maybe TRBD1 (6 bases). The CDR3 totals 13 residues. Trimming left V 7 bases short and J 3 bases short, with 10 bases between. Germline-derived CDR1 and CDR2 are MDHEN and SYDVKM. CDR3 nucleotides: TGTGCCAGCAAGCGACAGGACAATCAGCCCCAGCATTTT. It encodes CASKRQDNQPQHF. The full variable domain, completed using reference TRBV28 and TRBJ1-5, is DVKVTQSSRYLVKRTGEKVFLECVQDMDHENMFWYRQDPGLGLRLIYFSYDVKMKEKGDIPEGYSVSREKKERFSLILESASTNQTSMYLCASKRQDNQPQHFGDGTRLSIL.

This clone was counted between two and nine times. This sequence joins TRBV7-3 and TRBJ1-1; D is perhaps TRBD1 (5 bases). Germline V gene lookup returns CDR1 SGHTA and CDR2 FQGTGA. The length of the CDR3 is 13 residues. The V gene lost 2 bases and the J gene lost 5 bases, with 9 bases spanning the gap. DNA of the CDR3: TGTGCCAGCAGCTTAGTGGGGCAAACTGAAGCTTTCTTT. This encodes CASSLVGQTEAFF.

The V and J genes are TRBV5-1 and TRBJ1-2; TRBD1 aligns across 10 bases. CDR3 length equals 16 residues. Germline loops: CDR1 SGHRS, CDR2 YFSETQ. V lost 4 bases to trimming and J lost 4 bases; unmatched junction nucleotides: 10. CDR3 protein: CASSAEPGQGRYGYTF. CDR3 nucleotide sequence: TGCGCCAGCAGCGCGGAACCGGGACAGGGGCGCTATGGCTACACCTTC.

This sequence joins TRBV6-5 and TRBJ2-7, with D perhaps matching TRBD2 (6 bases). This CDR3 is built from 13 residues. The germline V gene has CDR1 MNHEY and CDR2 SVGAGI. Trimming removed 6 bases at V and 2 bases at J, with 11 bases between. CDR3 region: CASRDSGTYEQYF. CDR3 in DNA: TGTGCCAGCAGGGATAGCGGAACCTACGAGCAGTACTTC.

This clone is a singleton in its sample. V usage is TRBV7-9 and J usage is TRBJ2-3; D remains ambiguous. Per germline, CDR1 SEHNR and CDR2 FQNEAQ (reference sequence). The CDR3 covers 11 residues. V was shortened by 5 bases and J by 5 bases, with 5 bases between the two germline ends. The CDR3 DNA reads TGTGCCAGCAGCCTGAGAGATACGCAGTATTTT. It translates to CASSLRDTQYF.

This clone was detected only once. The V gene is TRBV5-1, the J gene TRBJ2-2, with a possible D match to TRBD2 (5 bases). The CDR3 has 15 residues. The germline V gene has CDR1 SGHRS and CDR2 YFSETQ. With 4 bases removed from V and 4 bases from J, the gap between germline ends came to 14 bases. CDR3 loop: CASSLGSRGTGELFF. CDR3 DNA: TGCGCCAGCAGCCTTGGGTCCCGGGGCACCGGGGAGCTGTTTTTT.

The chain carries TRBV7-6 and TRBJ2-2, with D possibly matching TRBD2 (5 bases). Per germline, CDR1 SGHVS and CDR2 FNYEAQ. Trimming stripped 4 bases from V and 1 base from J, with 13 bases between. The CDR3 spans 16 residues. The CDR3 DNA is TGTGCCAGCAGCTCTCGGGGTGGACTGAACACCGGGGAGCTGTTTTTT. Protein sequence: CASSSRGGLNTGELFF.

The chain recombines TRBV19 with TRBJ1-3; perhaps TRBD1 as D (5 bases). Germline V gives CDR1 LNHDA, CDR2 SQIVND (reference sequence). The length of the CDR3 is 13 residues. The V and J ends lost 4 bases and 4 bases respectively, with 8 bases between them. The CDR3 here is CASSTHRGNTIYF. The CDR3 region has the DNA TGTGCCAGTAGTACACACAGGGGAAACACCATATATTTT.

Concerning this clone itself: The junction differs from germline at one of its ends, possibly a read error. The J gene is TRBJ1-1, the V gene TRBV7-9; the D is unclear. Per the germline V gene, CDR1 is SEHNR and CDR2 is FQNEAQ (reference sequence). The CDR3 is made up of 15 amino acids. In DNA form, the CDR3 reads TGTTCCAGCAGCTTAGCGCCCCTGAGGAACGCTGAAGCTTTCTTT. Its protein product is CSSSLAPLRNAEAFF.

J is TRBJ1-1 and V is TRBV6-7; 7 bases match TRBD1. TRBV6-7 is an ORF, and what it does is uncertain. Trimming removed 4 bases from V and 8 bases from J; junction bases left unmatched: 7. This CDR3 contains 13 residues. This CDR3 is CASSCRRGWEAFF. The CDR3 bases are TGTGCCAGCAGTTGTCGCAGGGGGTGGGAAGCTTTCTTT.

The J gene is TRBJ2-3, the V gene TRBV19, with TRBD2 as a possible D gene (6 bases). The CDR3 sequence is 14 residues long. Looked up from germline, CDR1 is LNHDA and CDR2 is SQIVND (reference sequence). Trimming removed 5 bases at V and 5 bases at J, with 14 bases between. The chain's CDR3 is CASSGGGTRDTQYF. CDR3 nucleotide sequence: TGTGCCAGTAGTGGGGGAGGTACGAGAGATACGCAGTATTTT.

The V call is TRBV18, the J call TRBJ1-2, with 10 bases fitting TRBD1. The CDR3 is 13 residues long. Germline V gene sequence: CDR1 KGHSH, CDR2 LQKENI. Unmatched junction bases numbered 8, after V lost 5 bases and J lost 11 bases. The chain's CDR3 is CASSITRDRGYTF. The CDR3 DNA reads as TGTGCCAGCTCAATAACCCGGGACAGGGGTTACACCTTC. The whole variable domain, filled in from reference TRBV18 and TRBJ1-2, reads NAGVMQNPRHLVRRRGQEARLRCSPMKGHSHVYWYRQLPEEGLKFMVYLQKENIIDESGMPKERFSAEFPKEGPSILRIQQVVRGDSAAYFCASSITRDRGYTFGSGTRLTVV.

This chain uses TRBV11-2 with TRBJ1-1, with a tentative D call TRBD1 (6 bases). There are 13 residues in the CDR3. The germline V gene has CDR1 SGHAT and CDR2 FQNNGV. V was shortened by 1 base and J by 6 bases, with 9 bases between the two germline ends. The CDR3 region is CASSLVQGSEAFF. The CDR3 DNA sequence: TGTGCCAGCAGCTTAGTCCAGGGGTCTGAAGCTTTCTTT.

This chain connects TRBV5-6 to TRBJ1-1; D gene ambiguous. The CDR3 totals 14 residues. CDR1 is SGHDT, CDR2 YYEEEE, per germline. Trimming removed 4 bases from V and 8 bases from J, with 18 bases in between. This CDR3 reads CASSRTVAAKEAFF. The CDR3 nucleotides are TGTGCCAGCAGCAGGACTGTGGCGGCAAAAGAAGCTTTCTTT.

Turning to this clone: At one end the junction does not follow the germline gene, possibly because of a read error. The chain combines TRBV7-9 with TRBJ2-7, with TRBD1 identical over 12 bases. The CDR3 totals 16 residues. The V gene's germline CDR1 is SEHNR and CDR2 FQNEAQ (reference sequence). The CDR3 bases are TGTTCCAGCAGCCAAGAGGGACAGGGGGCGAACTACGAGCAGTACTTC. Protein: CSSSQEGQGANYEQYF.

The chain has TRBV15 and TRBJ2-5, with D maybe TRBD1 (5 bases). Trimming stripped 5 bases from V and 1 base from J, with 17 bases between. CDR1 is LNHNV and CDR2 is YYDKDF in the germline V gene (reference sequence). The CDR3 has 16 amino acids. The CDR3, as DNA: TGTGCCACCAGCGACGTCCAGGGTAAAGGCCAAGAGACCCAGTACTTC. Translated: CATSDVQGKGQETQYF.

This sequence joins TRBV6-5 and TRBJ1-1, with 7 nucleotides matching TRBD1. J gave up 0 bases and V 8 bases, and 3 bases lay outside the gene matches. The CDR3 is 13 amino acids. The V gene's germline CDR1 is MNHEY and CDR2 SVGAGI. CDR3 bases: TGTGCCAGCGGGGACAGAGTGAACACTGAAGCTTTCTTT. Amino acid sequence: CASGDRVNTEAFF.